Detailed here is one T cell receptor (beta chain). PCR employed 60 Vbeta and 13 Jbeta primers. The method was immunoSEQ multiplex PCR; TCRdb's version includes in-frame clones alone and lacks a portion of them. The data show 90,000 to 120,000 clones, with approximately 76% seen just once and roughly 2% held by the top ten. The entry originates in a study of cytomegalovirus exposure and HLA in healthy donors. CDR3 length: 16 residues. CDR1 SEHNR and CDR2 FQNEAQ come from the germline V gene (reference sequence). V dropped 6 bases and J dropped 8; count of bases not matched to a gene: 13. The rearrangement uses TRBV7-9 and TRBJ1-2; 12 bases match TRBD1. The sequence was obtained from a man between 18 and 35 years old in good health and CMV-seronegative. Sample: PBMCs. The DNA for the CDR3 is TGTGCCAGCAGAACGGGACAGGGGGCGCGGGATGGGGGCTACACCTTC. This sequence encodes CASRTGQGARDGGYTF.